The clone carrying this TCR beta chain appeared once. This sample was included in a study of cytomegalovirus exposure and HLA in healthy donors. The PCR contained 60 Vbeta and 13 Jbeta primers. Assay used: immunoSEQ multiplex PCR; TCRdb lists only in-frame clones, some missing. The sample has under 250,000 clones; more than 75% are singletons. CDR3 length equals 17 residues. V was shortened by 3 bases and J by 5 bases, with 23 bases between the two germline ends. Germline loops: CDR1 SGDLS, CDR2 YYNGEE. This receptor was obtained from a male donor in good health and CMV-seronegative. Sequenced sample: PBMCs. The V gene is TRBV9, the J gene TRBJ2-5, with a tentative D call TRBD2 (6 bases). The CDR3 DNA reads TGTGCCAGCAGCGCCCAGCCCTCCGGACTCCGGGGGGAGACCCAGTACTTC. Translation: CASSAQPSGLRGETQYF. Full variable domain (remainder filled in from reference TRBV9 and TRBJ2-5): DSGVTQTPKHLITATGQRVTLRCSPRSGDLSVYWYQQSLDQGLQFLIQYYNGEERAKGNILERFSAQQFPDLHSELNLSSLELGDSALYFCASSAQPSGLRGETQYFGPGTRLLVL.